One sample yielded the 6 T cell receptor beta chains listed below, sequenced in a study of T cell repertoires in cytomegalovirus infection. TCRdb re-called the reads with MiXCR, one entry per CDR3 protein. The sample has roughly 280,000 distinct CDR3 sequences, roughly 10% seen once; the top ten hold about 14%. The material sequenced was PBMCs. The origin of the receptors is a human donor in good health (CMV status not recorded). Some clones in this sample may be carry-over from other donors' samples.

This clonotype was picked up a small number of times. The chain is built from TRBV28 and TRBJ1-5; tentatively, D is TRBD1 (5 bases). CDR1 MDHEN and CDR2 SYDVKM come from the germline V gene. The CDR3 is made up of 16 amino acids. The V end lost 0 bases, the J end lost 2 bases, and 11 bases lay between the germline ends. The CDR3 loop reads CASSLWKGEGNQPQHF. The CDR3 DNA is TGTGCCAGCAGTTTATGGAAAGGGGAAGGCAATCAGCCCCAGCATTTT.

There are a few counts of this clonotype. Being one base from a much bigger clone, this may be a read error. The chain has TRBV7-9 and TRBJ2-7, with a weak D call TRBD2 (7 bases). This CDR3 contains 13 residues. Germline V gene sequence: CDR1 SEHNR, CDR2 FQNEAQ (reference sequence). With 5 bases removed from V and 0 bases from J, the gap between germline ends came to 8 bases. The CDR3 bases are TGTGCCAGCAGCGCGGGGGCCTCCTACGAGCAGTACTTC. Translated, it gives CASSAGASYEQYF.

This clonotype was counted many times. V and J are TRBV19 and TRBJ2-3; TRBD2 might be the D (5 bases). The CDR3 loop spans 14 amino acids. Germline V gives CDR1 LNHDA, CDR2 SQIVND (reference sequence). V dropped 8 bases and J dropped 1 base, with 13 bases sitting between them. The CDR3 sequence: CASAEGSGTDTQYF. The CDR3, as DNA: TGTGCCAGTGCCGAGGGTAGTGGCACAGATACGCAGTATTTT. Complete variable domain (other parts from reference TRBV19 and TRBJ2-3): DGGITQSPKYLFRKEGQNVTLSCEQNLNHDAMYWYRQDPGQGLRLIYYSQIVNDFQKGDIAEGYSVSREKKESFPLTVTSAQKNPTAFYLCASAEGSGTDTQYFGPGTRLTVL.

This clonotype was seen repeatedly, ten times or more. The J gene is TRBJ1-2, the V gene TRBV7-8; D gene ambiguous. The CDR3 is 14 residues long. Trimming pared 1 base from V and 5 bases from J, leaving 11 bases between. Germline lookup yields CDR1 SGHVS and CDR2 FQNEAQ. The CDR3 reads CASSLDWAGYGYTF. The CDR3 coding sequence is TGTGCCAGCAGCTTAGACTGGGCAGGTTATGGCTACACCTTC.

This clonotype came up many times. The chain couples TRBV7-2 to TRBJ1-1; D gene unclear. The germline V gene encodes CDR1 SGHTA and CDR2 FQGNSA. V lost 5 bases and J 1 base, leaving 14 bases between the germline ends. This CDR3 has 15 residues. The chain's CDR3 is CASSTGEGQNTEAFF. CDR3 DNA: TGTGCCAGCAGCACCGGCGAGGGCCAGAACACTGAAGCTTTCTTT.

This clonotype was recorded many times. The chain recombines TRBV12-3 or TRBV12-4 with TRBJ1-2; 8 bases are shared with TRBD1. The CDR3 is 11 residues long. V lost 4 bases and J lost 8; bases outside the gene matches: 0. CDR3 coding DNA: TGTGCCAGCAGTTACAGGGGGGGCTACACCTTC. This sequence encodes CASSYRGGYTF.